Presented here are 8 T cell receptor beta chains from one specimen sequenced in a study of pediatric ulcerative colitis. Some clones are missing from TCRdb's copy, which holds only in-frame ones; the method was immunoSEQ multiplex PCR. The profile shows approximately 38,000 clones, 75% of them singletons. Rectal tissue came from one to two pinch biopsies taken at colonoscopy. Sequencing used gut tissue. The receptors were sampled from a boy between 10 and 17 years old with severe ulcerative colitis.

This sequence joins TRBV20-1 and TRBJ2-3, with TRBD2 identical over 7 bases. CDR1 DFQATT and CDR2 SNEGSKA come from the germline V gene (reference sequence). CDR3 length: 11 residues. V shed 5 bases, J shed 14 bases, and the junction held 10 bases outside the gene matches. The CDR3 protein is CSAGEGPLRYF. CDR3 nucleotide sequence: TGCAGTGCTGGGGAGGGACCTCTGCGGTATTTT.

By share, this clone ranks as medium-sized. The rearrangement uses TRBV2 and TRBJ1-2; a possible D gene is TRBD1 (6 bases). Deletions cut 5 bases from V and 4 bases from J, with 11 bases between. The length of the CDR3 is 13 residues. The germline CDR1 and CDR2 sequences are SNHLY and FYNNEI. CDR3 amino acids: CASSITGSYGYTF. The CDR3 nucleotides read TGTGCCAGCAGTATTACAGGGTCCTATGGCTACACCTTC.

The chain is built from TRBV6-5 and TRBJ1-2, with a possible D match to TRBD1 (5 bases). V was trimmed by 2 bases and J by 4 bases, leaving 11 bases between them. CDR3 length: 14 residues. Germline V gene sequence: CDR1 MNHEY, CDR2 SVGAGI. DNA of the CDR3: TGTGCCAGCAGTTACCTCGAGAGGGGCTATGGCTACACCTTC. Residues: CASSYLERGYGYTF.

Only a few counts were recorded for this clone. The CDR3 sequence: CASSYSGNTIYF. DNA for the CDR3: TGTGCCAGCAGTTACTCTGGAAACACCATATATTTT. The chain employs TRBV28 and TRBJ1-3; unclear D gene. Germline V lookup: CDR1 MDHEN, CDR2 SYDVKM. V gave up 4 bases and J gave up 0 bases, with 1 base separating them. This CDR3 spans 12 amino acids.

The chain has TRBV11-2 and TRBJ1-4, with a weak D call TRBD1 (5 bases). V was clipped by 5 bases and J by 7 bases, with 17 bases between them. The CDR3 loop spans 15 amino acids. The germline V gene encodes CDR1 SGHAT and CDR2 FQNNGV. The DNA of the CDR3 is TGTGCCAGCAGCCCAGAAGGGGCGGAAACTGAAAAACTGTTTTTT. As protein: CASSPEGAETEKLFF.

A few counts support this clone. The CDR3 here is CASGTGGPNTEAFF. The CDR3 DNA sequence: TGTGCCAGCGGAACAGGGGGGCCGAACACTGAAGCTTTCTTT. V usage is TRBV5-6 and J usage is TRBJ1-1; 8 bases line up with TRBD1. CDR1 and CDR2 (germline): SGHDT, YYEEEE. There are 14 residues in the CDR3. The V and J ends lost 7 bases and 1 base, in that order; junction bases with no gene match: 6.

The J gene is TRBJ1-4, the V gene TRBV2, with D perhaps matching TRBD1 (5 bases). The CDR3 covers 14 residues. The germline V gene has CDR1 SNHLY and CDR2 FYNNEI. The germline V and J ends were trimmed by 1 base and 8 bases, with 11 bases remaining between them. Here the CDR3 reads CASSEVNRREKLFF. CDR3 in DNA: TGTGCCAGCAGTGAAGTCAACAGGCGGGAAAAACTGTTTTTT.

Concerning this clone: Different DNA sequences within this sample yield the same CDR3. The chain couples TRBV6-1 to TRBJ2-7; 10 nucleotides match TRBD1. J was trimmed by 4 bases and V by 4 bases; bases with no gene match: 4. Per germline, CDR1 MNHNS and CDR2 SASEGT. The CDR3 is made up of 14 amino acids. CDR3 protein: CASSGDRGGYEQYF. The CDR3 nucleotides read TGTGCCAGCAGTGGGGACAGGGGTGGTTACGAGCAGTACTTC.